The 3 T cell receptor beta chains below all came from one sample that was sequenced in a study of T cells expressing NK-cell markers. Reanalyzing the 5' RACE reads, TCRdb keeps one entry per CDR3 protein, without DNA. Its table lists approximately 110,000 distinct CDR3 sequences. The sequenced material came from blood T cells: a sorted CD56 or NKG2C T cell subset, CD4+ or CD8+ T cells, or bulk PBMC T cells (not recorded which). The receptor source for this set is a woman between 18 and 75 years old in good health.

This chain connects TRBV29-1 to TRBJ2-7. Germline V gene lookup returns CDR1 SQVTM and CDR2 ANQGSEA. The CDR3 extends over 11 amino acids. CDR3 amino acids: CSVAKEYEQYF.

This chain joins TRBV20-1 and TRBJ1-1. The CDR3 runs 12 residues. Per the germline V gene, CDR1 is DFQATT and CDR2 is SNEGSKA (reference sequence). CDR3: CSASFINTEAFF.

This rearrangement joins TRBV12-3 or TRBV12-4 to TRBJ2-1; TCRdb lists TRBD1, though no DNA is available to test this call. The CDR3 has 14 residues. The CDR3: CASSLPDRYNEQFF.